This T cell receptor beta chain was sequenced for a study of T cells after posttransplantation cyclophosphamide. Overall study results and limits: Donor-recipient repertoire similarity was low at 1-2 months, rising over year one. Blood and skin or GI T cell repertoires showed limited TRB overlap.

Repertoires were generated with immunoSEQ multiplex PCR, while TCRdb's copy carries only in-frame clones and drops some. The sample counts roughly 35,000 clones, none seen once; the ten largest own 6.7%. On the day of bone marrow donation, the related graft donor provided peripheral blood. This CDR3 region has 15 residues. V lost 0 bases and J 5 bases, leaving 13 bases between the germline ends. Germline V CDR1 and CDR2: MNHEY, SMNVEV (reference sequence). The sample holds many counts of this clone. Its antigen is not known. The J gene is TRBJ1-1, the V gene TRBV27, with a tentative D call TRBD1 (5 bases). The receptor's source is a woman aged 45-65 years in good health and a related stem cell transplant donor. Specimen: PBMCs. The CDR3 DNA reads as TGTGCCAGCAGTTTATCGACCCCCCCAGGGACTGAAGCTTTCTTT. Translation gives CASSLSTPPGTEAFF.